A single sample is the source of the 20 T cell receptor beta chains below, sequenced in a study of cytomegalovirus exposure and HLA in healthy donors. PCR involved 60 Vbeta and 13 Jbeta primers. Clones were sequenced by immunoSEQ multiplex PCR, and TCRdb holds only the in-frame ones, with some missing. In the table there are tens of thousands of clones, about two thirds of which are singletons. The sample consisted of PBMCs. These receptors were taken from a man between 60 and 75 years old in good health and CMV-seronegative.

This chain connects TRBV2 to TRBJ2-7, with 7 bases matching TRBD1. Germline V CDR1 and CDR2: SNHLY, FYNNEI. The CDR3 has 13 residues. The V gene end was trimmed by 5 bases and the J gene end by 5 bases; junction bases not matched to a gene: 6. CDR3 coding DNA: TGTGCCAGCAGTCGGGACAGACGGGACGAGCAGTACTTC. Protein: CASSRDRRDEQYF. Full variable domain (rest looked up from reference TRBV2 and TRBJ2-7): EPEVTQTPSHQVTQMGQEVILRCVPISNHLYFYWYRQILGQKVEFLVSFYNNEISEKSEIFDDQFSVERPDGSNFTLKIRSTKLEDSAMYFCASSRDRRDEQYFGPGTRLTVT.

This sequence joins TRBV5-4 and TRBJ2-5, with 8 nucleotides matching TRBD2. CDR3 length equals 14 residues. CDR1 SGHNT and CDR2 YYREEE come from the germline V gene (reference sequence). V shed 4 bases and J 4 bases; nucleotides not matched to a gene: 6. CDR3 DNA: TGTGCCAGCAGCCTTAGACGGGAGGGAGAGACCCAGTACTTC. Translation gives CASSLRREGETQYF.

The chain combines TRBV7-9 with TRBJ2-7, with 9 bases identical to TRBD2. This CDR3 contains 16 residues. Germline V CDR1 and CDR2: SEHNR, FQNEAQ (reference sequence). The ends lost 5 bases at V and 1 base at J; junction bases unmatched: 9. The CDR3 region is CASSERGGGASYEQYF. The CDR3 coding sequence is TGTGCCAGCAGCGAAAGAGGCGGGGGGGCGTCCTACGAGCAGTACTTC.

The chain couples TRBV15 to TRBJ2-2; D call uncertain. Trimming stripped 3 bases from V and 0 bases from J, with 8 bases between. Germline lookup yields CDR1 LNHNV and CDR2 YYDKDF (reference sequence). This CDR3 is built from 15 residues. The DNA of the CDR3 is TGTGCCACCAGCAGGGCCGCAGCGAACACCGGGGAGCTGTTTTTT. It yields the protein CATSRAAANTGELFF.

V gene TRBV19 combines with J gene TRBJ1-4, with a weak D call TRBD1 (5 bases). The CDR3 has 16 residues. Trimming took off 5 bases at V and 0 bases at J, with 13 bases between the two ends. Looked up from germline, CDR1 is LNHDA and CDR2 is SQIVND (reference sequence). In DNA, the CDR3 is TGTGCCAGTAGTTACGACGGGGGTGCAACTAATGAAAAACTGTTTTTT. This encodes CASSYDGGATNEKLFF.

The chain recombines TRBV5-4 with TRBJ2-3; no clear D. V lost 1 base to trimming and J lost 0 bases, with 9 bases between them. The germline V gene encodes CDR1 SGHNT and CDR2 YYREEE (reference sequence). The CDR3 totals 15 residues. In nucleotides, the CDR3 is TGTGCCAGCAGCTTGAGGAGATTAAGCACAGATACGCAGTATTTT. Translating gives CASSLRRLSTDTQYF.

The chain joins TRBV5-1 to TRBJ2-5; the match to TRBD2 covers 16 bases. The length of the CDR3 is 18 residues. The V gene end was trimmed by 4 bases and the J gene end by 5 bases; junction bases not matched to a gene: 11. CDR1 is SGHRS and CDR2 is YFSETQ in the germline V gene. The CDR3 region is CASSVAPGLAGGRETQYF. The CDR3 DNA is TGCGCCAGCAGCGTGGCTCCGGGACTAGCGGGGGGGCGGGAGACCCAGTACTTC.

The rearrangement joins TRBV2 to TRBJ2-3; D remains ambiguous. V lost 7 bases and J 0 bases, leaving 11 bases between the germline ends. Germline V lookup: CDR1 SNHLY, CDR2 FYNNEI. The CDR3 runs to 14 residues. The CDR3 reads CASMLLTSTDTQYF. CDR3 bases: TGTGCCAGCATGTTGTTAACTAGCACAGATACGCAGTATTTT.

V and J are TRBV27 and TRBJ1-2; D is possibly TRBD1 (5 bases). The CDR3 totals 14 residues. Germline loops: CDR1 MNHEY, CDR2 SMNVEV (reference sequence). The germline V and J ends were trimmed by 3 bases and 5 bases, with 13 bases remaining between them. The CDR3 loop reads CASSLGGEGYGYTF. The CDR3 DNA is TGTGCCAGCAGTTTGGGGGGGGAAGGGTATGGCTACACCTTC.

The chain recombines TRBV7-9 with TRBJ2-1; TRBD2 might be the D (5 bases). CDR1 and CDR2 (germline): SEHNR, FQNEAQ (reference sequence). Trimming cost V 6 bases and J 0 bases, with 9 bases left between them. This CDR3 region has 14 residues. The CDR3 nucleotides are TGTGCCAGCAGTTCGGGGAGCTCCTACAATGAGCAGTTCTTC. Translation: CASSSGSSYNEQFF.

This clone appeared a few times. CDR3 nucleotides: TGTGCCAGCTCACCTGGGCAGAATCAGCCCCAGCATTTT. Its protein product is CASSPGQNQPQHF. V usage is TRBV18 and J usage is TRBJ1-5; D unresolved. The CDR3 covers 13 residues. The germline V and J ends were trimmed by 3 bases and 4 bases, with 7 bases remaining between them. Germline CDR1 reads KGHSH; CDR2 reads LQKENI.

The rearrangement uses TRBV6-4 and TRBJ1-4, with 9 bases lining up with TRBD1. The CDR3 contains 14 residues. After removal of 9 bases from V and 5 bases from J, the junction contained 7 bases not matched to a gene. Germline loops: CDR1 MRHNA, CDR2 SNTAGT. Written as DNA, the CDR3 is TGTGCCAGGAGTAACAGGGGGCGGAATGAAAAACTGTTTTTT. Translating it yields CARSNRGRNEKLFF.

This clone has a single count. The rearrangement joins TRBV25-1 to TRBJ2-7; TRBD2 matches 8 bases. V gave up 7 bases and J gave up 1 base; unmatched junction bases: 12. CDR1 is MGHDK and CDR2 is SYGVNS in the germline V gene. The CDR3 loop spans 16 amino acids. CDR3: CASKDSGGRSSYEQYF. The DNA of the CDR3 is TGTGCCAGCAAAGACTCAGGCGGGAGGTCGTCCTACGAGCAGTACTTC.

The chain combines TRBV19 with TRBJ1-1; 8 positions agree with TRBD1. The CDR3 length is 12 residues. V gave up 8 bases and J gave up 4 bases; unmatched junction bases: 3. Germline assignment: CDR1 LNHDA and CDR2 SQIVND (reference sequence). The chain's CDR3 is CASGQGTTEAFF. CDR3 DNA sequence: TGTGCCAGTGGACAGGGAACCACTGAAGCTTTCTTT. Filled out from reference TRBV19 and TRBJ1-1, the complete variable domain reads DGGITQSPKYLFRKEGQNVTLSCEQNLNHDAMYWYRQDPGQGLRLIYYSQIVNDFQKGDIAEGYSVSREKKESFPLTVTSAQKNPTAFYLCASGQGTTEAFFGQGTRLTVV.

This chain uses TRBV6-6 with TRBJ2-7, with 8 positions matching TRBD1. There are 11 residues in the CDR3. V shed 11 bases and J 5 bases; nucleotides not matched to a gene: 5. The germline CDR1 and CDR2 sequences are MNHNY and SVGAGI (reference sequence). The chain's CDR3 is CAGGQGDEQYF. The CDR3 DNA follows: TGTGCCGGAGGACAGGGAGACGAGCAGTACTTC.

The CDR3, as DNA: TGTGCCAGCAGCCTAAAACAGGGCACAGATACGCAGTATTTT. It codes for CASSLKQGTDTQYF. J is TRBJ2-3 and V is TRBV14; possible D gene TRBD1, 5 bases. Germline values: CDR1 SGHDN, CDR2 FVKESK. This CDR3 is built from 14 residues. V gave up 4 bases and J gave up 1 base, with 9 bases separating them. Combining the CDR3 with reference TRBV14 and TRBJ2-3 gives the whole variable domain EAGVTQFPSHSVIEKGQTVTLRCDPISGHDNLYWYRRVMGKEIKFLLHFVKESKQDESGMPNNRFLAERTGGTYSTLKVQPAELEDSGVYFCASSLKQGTDTQYFGPGTRLTVL.

This chain joins TRBV30 and TRBJ2-5; 8 bases are shared with TRBD2. J gave up 5 bases and V 4 bases, and 12 bases lay outside the gene matches. CDR1 GTSNPN and CDR2 SVGIG come from the germline V gene (reference sequence). The CDR3 is 15 residues long. In nucleotides, the CDR3 is TGTGCCTGGAATGTGGCGGGGGGTGCCCATGAGACCCAGTACTTC. It encodes CAWNVAGGAHETQYF.

The genes are TRBV19 and TRBJ2-1; 8 positions match TRBD2. This CDR3 has 15 residues. J gave up 8 bases and V 1 base, and 7 bases lay outside the gene matches. Germline values: CDR1 LNHDA, CDR2 SQIVND (reference sequence). This CDR3 is CASSIASGSSDEQFF. The CDR3 region has the DNA TGTGCCAGTAGTATAGCGAGCGGGAGTAGCGATGAGCAGTTCTTC.

The rearrangement links TRBV5-6 to TRBJ2-5; 10 bases fit TRBD1. Germline CDR1 is SGHDT and CDR2 is YYEEEE. V shed 0 bases and J 9 bases; nucleotides not matched to a gene: 8. The CDR3 contains 15 residues. CDR3 protein: CASSLGGTGEMAQYF. As DNA, the CDR3 is TGTGCCAGCAGCTTGGGAGGGACAGGGGAGATGGCCCAGTACTTC.

V and J are TRBV25-1 and TRBJ1-1, with D perhaps TRBD1 (6 bases). Trimming took 1 base from V and 4 from J, leaving 13 bases between them. The CDR3 has 15 amino acids. Germline V lookup: CDR1 MGHDK, CDR2 SYGVNS. CDR3 DNA sequence: TGTGCCAGCAGTGAATGGGACACCCAGGGCACTGAAGCTTTCTTT. It yields the protein CASSEWDTQGTEAFF.